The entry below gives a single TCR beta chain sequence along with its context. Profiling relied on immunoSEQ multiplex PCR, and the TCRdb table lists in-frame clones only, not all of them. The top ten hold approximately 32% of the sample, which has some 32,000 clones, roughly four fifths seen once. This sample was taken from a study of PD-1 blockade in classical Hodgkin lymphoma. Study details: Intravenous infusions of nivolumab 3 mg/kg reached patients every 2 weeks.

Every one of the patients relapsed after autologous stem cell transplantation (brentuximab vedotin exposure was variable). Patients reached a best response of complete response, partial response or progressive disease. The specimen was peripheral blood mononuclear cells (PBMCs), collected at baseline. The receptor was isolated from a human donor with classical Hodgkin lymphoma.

In DNA form, the CDR3 reads TGTGCCAGCAGTTACGAGCACAGGGGCCACGAGCAGTACTTC. Protein product: CASSYEHRGHEQYF. The V gene is TRBV6-5, the J gene TRBJ2-7; TRBD1 matches at 7 bases. The CDR3 contains 14 residues. V dropped 2 bases and J dropped 5; count of bases not matched to a gene: 6. Germline-derived CDR1 and CDR2 are MNHEY and SVGAGI.